This entry concerns a single TCR beta chain. Its specificity is not known. These data belong to a study of radiotherapy plus CTLA-4 blockade in lung cancer. In the study overall: Disease control was achieved by 31% of patients, and objective responses by about 19%.

Germline CDR1 MGHDK, CDR2 SYGVNS. This CDR3 spans 17 amino acids. V was pared by 3 bases and J by 5 bases, with 13 bases of the junction left unmatched. The study, taken as a whole, reports: After treatment with radiotherapy plus ipilimumab, TCR clones that came from the tumor expanded in blood.

The method was immunoSEQ multiplex PCR; TCRdb's version includes in-frame clones alone and lacks a portion of them. The sample has tens of thousands of clones; under 80% are singletons. The origin of this receptor is a human donor with non-small cell lung cancer who had stable disease on radiotherapy plus ipilimumab. Sequenced material: peripheral blood, taken from a patient treated with radiotherapy plus ipilimumab. The chain has TRBV25-1 and TRBJ2-5; the match to TRBD2 covers 9 bases. The CDR3 DNA reads TGTGCCAGCAGTGACACCGAAGCGGGGGGTACGTTCGAGACCCAGTACTTC. It codes for CASSDTEAGGTFETQYF.